Sequencing of this T cell receptor beta chain was carried out in a study of T cell responses to AZD1222 COVID-19 vaccine (dated by TCRdb to about 2021). Regarding the complete study: Because spike-specific TCR depth and breadth did not differ between the two schedules, AZD1222 recipients who got a second dose at roughly 4 weeks were pooled with those who got a second dose at roughly 12 weeks. TCR sequencing covered roughly 230 trial participants: 200 to 220 given two doses of AZD1222 and 26 given two doses of MenACWY control vaccine. Enrollment into the trials was organized by age into subgroups of 18-55, 56-69 and 70-plus years, and those subgroups contained roughly 150, 30 and 60 TCR-sequenced participants, respectively.

Comments on this clone: Its antigen remains undetermined. Nothing much larger sits one base from this clone, and base qualities are not available.

The CDR3 regions of human TCRbeta chains were subjected to immunosequencing. As for the original processing: TCRs in the repertoires were compared against a reference library of SARS-CoV-2-specific TCRs that had been generated with the MIRA antigen-specificity platform. Breadth was defined as the fraction of unique TCRs that were SARS-CoV-2-associated. Depth was defined as the fraction of total T cells that were SARS-CoV-2-associated. Using the MIRA data, every spike-specific TCR was mapped to the spike region that the TCR reacted to and assigned to either a CD4 or a CD8 class. Log10-transformed breadth and depth values were compared by one-way ANOVA with Sidak's multiple comparisons tests. Here the immuneACCESS table is served through TCRdb, limited to in-frame sequences with V and J called. Missing clones are a known gap in these copies; in checked studies unresolved V genes cover under half, and the rest lacks a known reason. The V and J calls and the clone size are those of that table, but D and trimming were determined from the DNA. A total of approximately 160,000 clones appear in this sample, around nine tenths of them only once. Approximately 3% of the sample is held by the ten biggest clonotypes.

Interpreted using the paper, the time point label stands for: baseline before first vaccination. Samples from vaccinated people were obtained from the UK trials COV001 and COV002, which included a single-blind randomized controlled phase 2/3 trial of AZD1222 (ChAdOx1 nCoV-19) in healthy adults. For TCRbeta chain sequencing, PBMC samples were collected from trial participants at day 0 and at day 28 after the second dose. The paper's findings and limits, for the study overall: Reportedly, almost half of the unique spike-specific TCRs recognized epitopes lying outside the regions that are mutated in the B.1.351 and B.1.1.7 variants. In the small 56-69-year group, the increase in depth fell short of significance, most likely because of low power. Because no samples from the day 14 peak response were available, repertoires could be characterized only after the peak T cell response. Spike-specific TCR breadth and depth rose significantly after two AZD1222 doses compared with day 0 and with MenACWY recipients. Participants were mostly white British and included more females than males, and it was suggested by the authors that clonal diversity may have been underestimated. The whole spike protein was spanned by vaccine-associated CD4 TCRs, and dominant responses were seen in regions 160-218 and 743-854. Conclusions about previously exposed vaccinees are limited, since just a handful of AZD1222 recipients were seropositive for SARS-CoV-2 at baseline.

Taken from cysteine to phenylalanine, the CDR3 has 13 residues. Only the CDR3 DNA stays, 39 bases, in frame from base 1. V is reduced by 2 bases and J by 3 bases, leaving a spacing of 2 bases between them. The chain joins TRBV12-3 or TRBV12-4 to TRBJ2-6, with the D segment identity uncertain. This TCR derives from an adult in good health. Material: peripheral blood, obtained on day 0 of AZD1222 vaccination. The CDR3 region has the sequence CASSLLGANVLTF. The nucleotide sequence reads TGTGCCAGCAGTTTACTTGGGGCCAACGTCCTGACTTTC.